Listed here is a single T cell receptor beta chain. The entry originates in a study of blood T cell repertoires in COVID-19. Background on the study: T cells, B-cell-depleted T cells, or PBMCs provided the cDNA or gDNA that served as material.

Only in-frame clones appear in the TCRdb table, and some are missing; sequencing was by immunoSEQ multiplex PCR. The sample lists roughly 260,000 clones; over 80% were seen once. Living in about 25 US areas, the participants were between about 18 and 90 years of age. CDR3 length: 12 amino acids. The germline gives CDR1 LGHDT, CDR2 YNNKEL (reference sequence). The V end was cut by 0 bases, the J end by 7 bases, with 6 bases between. Sequencing was done on a sample of PBMCs or T cells enriched from blood (not recorded which). V gene TRBV3-1 (or the pseudogene TRBV3-2) combines with J gene TRBJ1-2; D call uncertain. This receptor was obtained from a woman in her 30s with acute COVID-19. CDR3 residues: CASSQDRGGYTF. CDR3 bases: TGTGCCAGCAGCCAAGATCGGGGTGGCTACACCTTC.